This T cell receptor beta chain was sequenced for a study of vaccination effects on CD4 cells after COVID-19. Study-level background: Wells each received more than 1.5 million PBMC, cultured with 10 IU/ml IL-2 and about 9.4 ug/ml peptides.

Study results and caveats: There was only 1 of 255 vaccine-induced clones in healthy vaccinees that cross-reacted with common cold coronaviruses. Both infection-induced and vaccine-induced clones contracted markedly at late post-vaccination timepoints.

Subsequent to a culture period of nine to ten days, CD4+ T cells were isolated. All vaccine recipients tested negative for nucleocapsid antibodies and had never contracted SARS-CoV-2 infection. With V trimmed by 6 bases and J by 6 bases, 7 bases remained unmatched. This CDR3 has 13 amino acids. Germline V lookup: CDR1 SGHTA, CDR2 FQGTGA. TCRdb's table, derived via immunoSEQ multiplex PCR, lists solely in-frame clones and lacks some. Of about 48,000 clones listed, 50% to 70% are singletons. A word on this clone: Antigen specificity is unknown.

The TCR comes from a human donor who received a COVID-19 vaccine. Sequencing used CD4+ T cells from PBMCs cultured without peptide, obtained before COVID-19 vaccination. The chain joins TRBV7-3 to TRBJ1-2; 7 nucleotides agree with TRBD1. The CDR3 DNA reads as TGTGCCAGCAGTAACAGGGGCGCGGATGGCTACACCTTC. It translates to CASSNRGADGYTF. Full variable domain (outside the CDR3, taken from reference TRBV7-3 and TRBJ1-2): GAGVSQTPSNKVTEKGKYVELRCDPISGHTALYWYRQSLGQGPEFLIYFQGTGAADDSGLPNDRFFAVRPEGSVSTLKIQRTERGDSAVYLCASSNRGADGYTFGSGTRLTVV.